This TCR delta chain emerged from a study of Vδ1+ human thymocytes. With respect to this clone: Its antigen is currently unknown.

The template was reverse-transcribed extracted RNA. CDR3 amplicons came from multiplex PCR with pooled V-gene forward and constant-region reverse primers. TCRdb re-processed the multiplex PCR reads via CATT. The data show about 25,000 delta-chain clones, with about 7% seen just once and 1% held by the top ten. General study points: Highly polyclonal TRG and TRD repertoires with Gaussian CDR3 length distributions appeared in thymus. Unlike peripheral blood Vdelta1+ controls, thymic delta-chain sequences included 15% to 20% Vdelta2 and few Vdelta3.

Looked up from germline, CDR1 is TSWWSYY and CDR2 is QGS. Trimming pared 3 bases from V and 3 bases from J, leaving 32 bases between. This CDR3 is 21 amino acids long. The clonotype originates from a girl younger than two who had congenital heart surgery. The gene calls are TRDV1 and TRDJ1; a possible D gene is TRDD3 (7 bases). Input material: Vdelta1+ gamma-delta thymocytes from the thymus. Subset specified: FACS-sorted CD3+ TCRalphabeta- TCRVdelta1+ TCRVdelta2- thymocytes. CDR3 protein: CALGDRSFLTLGFWGADKLIF. The DNA of the CDR3 is TGTGCTCTTGGGGACCGTAGTTTCCTAACACTGGGGTTCTGGGGAGCCGATAAACTCATCTTT.